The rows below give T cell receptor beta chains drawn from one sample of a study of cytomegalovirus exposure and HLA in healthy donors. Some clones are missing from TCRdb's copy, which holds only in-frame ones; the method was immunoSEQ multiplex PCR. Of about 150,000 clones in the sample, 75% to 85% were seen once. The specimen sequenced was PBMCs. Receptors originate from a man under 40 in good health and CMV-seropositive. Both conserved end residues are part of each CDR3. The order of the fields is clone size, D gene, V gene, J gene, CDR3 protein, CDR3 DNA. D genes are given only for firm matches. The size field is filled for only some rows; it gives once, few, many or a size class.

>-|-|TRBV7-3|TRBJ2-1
CASSLALSSYNEQFF
TGTGCCAGCAGCTTAGCCTTGAGCTCCTACAATGAGCAGTTCTTC
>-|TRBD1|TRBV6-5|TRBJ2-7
CASSYGTDSYEQYF
TGTGCCAGCAGTTACGGGACAGACTCCTACGAGCAGTACTTC
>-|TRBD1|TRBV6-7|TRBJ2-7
CASSYDRVKDEQYF
TGTGCCAGCAGTTATGACAGGGTTAAGGACGAGCAGTACTTC
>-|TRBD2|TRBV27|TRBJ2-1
CASSPPGLAVSSYNEQFF
TGTGCCAGCAGCCCCCCGGGACTAGCGGTCAGCTCCTACAATGAGCAGTTCTTC
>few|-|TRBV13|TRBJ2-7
CASSSLTSSYEQYF
TGTGCCAGCAGCTCCCTCACATCTTCCTACGAGCAGTACTTC
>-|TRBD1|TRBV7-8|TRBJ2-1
CASSSRRGPIEQFF
TGTGCCAGCAGCTCCCGAAGGGGGCCGATCGAGCAGTTCTTC
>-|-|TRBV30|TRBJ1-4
CAWNGGTGEKLFF
TGTGCCTGGAACGGAGGGACCGGCGAAAAACTGTTTTTT
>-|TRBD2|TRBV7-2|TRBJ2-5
CASSVLAGIQETQYF
TGTGCCAGCAGCGTACTAGCGGGGATCCAAGAGACCCAGTACTTC
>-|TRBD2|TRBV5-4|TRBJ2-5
CASSSRLAGGFQETQYF
TGTGCCAGCAGCTCAAGACTAGCGGGGGGTTTCCAAGAGACCCAGTACTTC
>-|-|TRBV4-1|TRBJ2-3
CASSQDYGRGQYF
TGCGCCAGCAGCCAAGATTACGGGAGAGGGCAGTATTTT
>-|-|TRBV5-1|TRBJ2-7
CASNPGWGLDEQYF
TGCGCCAGCAACCCCGGCTGGGGACTCGACGAGCAGTACTTC
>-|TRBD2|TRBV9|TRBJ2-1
CASSPLAGGSNEQFF
TGTGCCAGCAGTCCACTAGCGGGGGGGTCCAATGAGCAGTTCTTC
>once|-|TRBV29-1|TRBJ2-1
CSVTRANEQFF
TGCAGCGTTACCAGGGCTAATGAGCAGTTCTTC
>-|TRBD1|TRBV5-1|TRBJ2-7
CASSLTGGEQYF
TGCGCCAGCAGCTTGACAGGGGGCGAGCAGTACTTC
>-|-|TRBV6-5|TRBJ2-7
CASSYSGSSYEQYF
TGTGCCAGCAGTTACTCTGGGAGCTCCTACGAGCAGTACTTC
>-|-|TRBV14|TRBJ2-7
CASSQAREQSLLLSSYEQYF
TGTGCCAGCAGCCAAGCTCGGGAACAGAGTCTCCTCCTGAGCTCCTACGAGCAGTACTTC
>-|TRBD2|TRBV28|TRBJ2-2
CASSLPPSGSNTGELFF
TGTGCCAGCAGTTTACCACCTAGCGGTTCTAACACCGGGGAGCTGTTTTTT
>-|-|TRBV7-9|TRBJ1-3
CASTEGSGAPGNTIYF
TGTGCCAGCACCGAGGGGTCAGGGGCCCCTGGAAACACCATATATTTT
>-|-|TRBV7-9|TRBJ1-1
CASSLGQRTEAFF
TGTGCCAGCAGCCTAGGACAAAGGACTGAAGCTTTCTTT
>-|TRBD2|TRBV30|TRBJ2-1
CAWRGWEGYNEQFF
TGTGCCTGGAGGGGGTGGGAGGGTTACAATGAGCAGTTCTTC
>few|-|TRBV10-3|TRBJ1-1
CAISESTIPGEAFF
TGTGCCATCAGTGAGTCGACCATCCCAGGTGAAGCTTTCTTT
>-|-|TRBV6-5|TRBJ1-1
CASSYHTGNTEAFF
TGTGCCAGCAGTTACCATACGGGGAACACTGAAGCTTTCTTT
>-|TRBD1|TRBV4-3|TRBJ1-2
CASSQDLRQGARGYTF
TGCGCCAGCAGCCAAGATCTTCGGCAGGGGGCTAGGGGCTACACCTTC
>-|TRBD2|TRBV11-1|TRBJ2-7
CASSSDGGARREQYF
TGTGCCAGCAGCTCCGACGGGGGGGCACGACGCGAGCAGTACTTC
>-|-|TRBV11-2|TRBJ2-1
CASSSGLEQFF
TGTGCCAGCAGCTCGGGACTCGAGCAGTTCTTC
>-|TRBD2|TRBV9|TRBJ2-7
CASSVGAGDSYEQYF
TGTGCCAGCAGCGTAGGGGCGGGGGACTCCTACGAGCAGTACTTC
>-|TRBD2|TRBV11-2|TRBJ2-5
CASSTRKAGDGETQYF
TGTGCCAGCAGCACCCGAAAAGCGGGGGATGGAGAGACCCAGTACTTC
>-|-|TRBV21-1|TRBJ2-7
CASSKPTGISYEQYF
TGTGCCAGCAGCAAACCCACAGGGATTTCCTACGAGCAGTACTTC
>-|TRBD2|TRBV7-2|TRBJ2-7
CASSLGRLAYSYEQYF
TGTGCCAGCAGCTTAGGCAGACTAGCGTACTCCTACGAGCAGTACTTC
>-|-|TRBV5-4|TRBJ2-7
CASSLGGAKRRYEQYF
TGTGCCAGCAGCCTTGGGGGGGCCAAGAGGCGCTACGAGCAGTACTTC
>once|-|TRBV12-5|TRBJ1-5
CASGPTDSNQPQHF
TGTGCTAGTGGGCCGACAGATAGCAATCAGCCCCAGCATTTT
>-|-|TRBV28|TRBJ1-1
CASSLGPTEAFF
TGTGCCAGCAGTTTGGGGCCCACTGAAGCTTTCTTT